The 12 T cell receptor beta chains in this list originate from one sample, sequenced in a study of blood T cell repertoires in COVID-19. Clones were read by immunoSEQ multiplex PCR, and TCRdb kept only the in-frame ones, dropping some. The sample contains over 200,000 clones, about four fifths of which appear only once. Sequencing was performed on PBMCs or T cells enriched from blood (not recorded which). The receptors were gathered from a man aged 55 to 70 who had recovered from COVID-19.

This chain links TRBV19 with TRBJ1-5, with D perhaps TRBD1 (6 bases). The CDR3 extends over 16 amino acids. V was cut by 6 bases and J by 1 base, with 16 bases left in between. Germline V gene lookup returns CDR1 LNHDA and CDR2 SQIVND (reference sequence). CDR3 residues: CASSLNRDTSNQPQHF. The DNA of the CDR3 is TGTGCCAGTAGCCTCAACAGGGATACCAGCAATCAGCCCCAGCATTTT.

The table lists this clone with a count of one. The chain employs TRBV2 and TRBJ2-3; 9 bases align to TRBD1. CDR3 length: 16 amino acids. Losses at the gene ends were 2 bases for V and 2 bases for J; bases not matched to a gene: 5. The germline V gene encodes CDR1 SNHLY and CDR2 FYNNEI. The CDR3 sequence is CASSESRDRATDTQYF. CDR3 nucleotides: TGTGCCAGCAGTGAATCAAGGGACAGGGCCACAGATACGCAGTATTTT.

This clone has only one observation. The V and J genes are TRBV12-3 or TRBV12-4 and TRBJ1-2; the D is unclear. Trimming cost V 6 bases and J 5 bases, with 10 bases left between them. The CDR3 sequence is 12 residues long. This chain's CDR3 is CASSAQLYGYTF. CDR3 bases: TGTGCCAGCAGCGCACAGCTTTATGGCTACACCTTC.

The chain has TRBV19 and TRBJ1-4; TRBD1 agrees at 9 bases. This CDR3 spans 15 amino acids. Per germline, CDR1 LNHDA and CDR2 SQIVND (reference sequence). J gave up 7 bases and V 4 bases, and 7 bases lay outside the gene matches. The CDR3 DNA is TGTGCCAGTAGTAAGCGGGACAGGGTGGCTGAAAAACTGTTTTTT. Translation gives CASSKRDRVAEKLFF.

The chain employs TRBV21-1 and TRBJ2-3; no DNA check was done on the table's D call, TRBD1. TRBV21-1 is an annotated pseudogene. This CDR3 has 14 amino acids. CDR3 DNA: TGTGCCAGCGTCGACAGGCAACACACAGATACGCAGTATTTT. Translation: CASVDRQHTDTQYF.

The chain is built from TRBV9 and TRBJ1-1, with a possible D match to TRBD1 (6 bases). The V gene's germline CDR1 is SGDLS and CDR2 YYNGEE. V gave up 0 bases and J gave up 1 base, with 16 bases separating them. This CDR3 comprises 17 residues. DNA of the CDR3: TGTGCCAGCAGCGTAGGTTTTCTGGGGGCCTCGAACACTGAAGCTTTCTTT. It codes for CASSVGFLGASNTEAFF.

This sequence joins TRBV7-9 and TRBJ2-3; 8 bases match TRBD1. The length of the CDR3 is 16 residues. Germline V gene data show CDR1 as SEHNR and CDR2 as FQNEAQ (reference sequence). V was pared by 0 bases and J by 2 bases, with 4 bases of the junction left unmatched. CDR3 sequence: CASSLAGQGATDTQYF. CDR3 nucleotide sequence: TGTGCCAGCAGCTTAGCGGGCCAGGGGGCCACAGATACGCAGTATTTT.

This CDR3 reads CASSLAGHNTGELFF. In DNA form, the CDR3 reads TGTGCCAGCAGCTTAGCTGGACACAACACCGGGGAGCTGTTTTTT. The chain carries TRBV7-2 and TRBJ2-2; perhaps TRBD1 as D (5 bases). Per the germline V gene, CDR1 is SGHTA and CDR2 is FQGNSA. This CDR3 is 15 amino acids long. V gave up 0 bases and J gave up 2 bases, with 7 bases separating them. Full variable domain (remainder filled in from reference TRBV7-2 and TRBJ2-2): GAGVSQSPSNKVTEKGKDVELRCDPISGHTALYWYRQSLGQGLEFLIYFQGNSAPDKSGLPSDRFSAERTGGSVSTLTIQRTQQEDSAVYLCASSLAGHNTGELFFGEGSRLTVL.

A single count supports this clone. The chain links TRBV4-3 to TRBJ2-2; 8 positions match TRBD2. Unmatched junction bases numbered 5, after V lost 2 bases and J lost 6 bases. Germline V gene data show CDR1 as LGHNA and CDR2 as YSLEER. The CDR3 length is 15 residues. The CDR3 region has the DNA TGCGCCAGCAGCCAATACGGGGGGGCCCCCGGGGAGCTGTTTTTT. Translation gives CASSQYGGAPGELFF.

This clone was seen more than once but under ten times. This chain connects TRBV24-1 to TRBJ2-2; 8 bases map to TRBD1. Germline V lookup: CDR1 KGHDR, CDR2 SFDVKD. Trimming cost V 3 bases and J 2 bases; bases outside gene matches: 4. The CDR3 sequence is 16 residues long. The CDR3 region is CATSDPRGRNTGELFF. CDR3 bases: TGTGCCACCAGTGATCCCAGGGGGCGAAACACCGGGGAGCTGTTTTTT.

The gene calls are TRBV7-8 and TRBJ1-6, with no clear D. There are 18 residues in the CDR3. Germline CDR1 and CDR2: SGHVS and FQNEAQ. Trimming left V 1 base short and J 0 bases short, with 13 bases between. CDR3 nucleotides: TGTGCCAGCAGCTTAGATCGTGTCTCGAGCTCCTATAATTCACCCCTCCACTTT. Translated: CASSLDRVSSSYNSPLHF.

V is TRBV7-8 and J is TRBJ2-2; D not resolved. The CDR3 runs to 13 residues. Trimming stripped 3 bases from V and 7 bases from J, with 9 bases between. Looked up from germline, CDR1 is SGHVS and CDR2 is FQNEAQ. The CDR3 here is CASSFAGLGELFF. CDR3 sequence (DNA): TGTGCCAGCAGCTTCGCAGGTCTCGGGGAGCTGTTTTTT.